These 23 T cell receptor beta chains share one sample of origin, sequenced in a study of blood T cells in healthy people across ages. PCR was performed a second time for about 7 to 11 cycles using a sample-barcoded 5' primer and a J-beta primer mix. TCRdb redid the calling of the 5' RACE reads with MiXCR, one entry per CDR3 protein. Among 1.5 million to 2 million distinct CDR3 sequences listed, 49% were seen once. Sequenced: blood. The receptors shown here come from a woman aged 40 to 49 in good health.

This chain links TRBV27 with TRBJ2-5, with TRBD1 matching over 12 bases. The CDR3 spans 15 residues. V lost 4 bases to trimming and J lost 4 bases; unmatched junction nucleotides: 4. Germline CDR1 is MNHEY and CDR2 is SMNVEV (reference sequence). CDR3 bases: TGTGCCAGCAGTTCGGGACAGGGGGCTCGAGAGACCCAGTACTTC. It is translated as CASSSGQGARETQYF.

The V and J genes are TRBV5-1 and TRBJ2-1; 8 nucleotides line up with TRBD2. CDR1 is SGHRS and CDR2 is YFSETQ in the germline V gene. V was clipped by 3 bases and J by 7 bases; unmatched bases: 9. CDR3 length equals 15 residues. Here the CDR3 DNA reads TGCGCCAGCAGCTCCGGGGGGGATAGTGGGAATGAGCAGTTCTTC. Protein sequence: CASSSGGDSGNEQFF.

The J gene is TRBJ2-7, the V gene TRBV4-2; 7 nucleotides align to TRBD1. This CDR3 region has 16 residues. Germline assignment: CDR1 LGHNA and CDR2 YNFKEQ. V was clipped by 5 bases and J by 2 bases; unmatched bases: 12. The CDR3 DNA reads TGTGCCAGCAGCAAACTGACAGGGCCCGTTACCTACGAGCAGTACTTC. It encodes CASSKLTGPVTYEQYF.

This clonotype was detected a few times. The chain carries TRBV7-9 and TRBJ2-1; D might be TRBD1 (6 bases). The CDR3 is 16 residues long. V lost 5 bases and J 0 bases, leaving 14 bases between the germline ends. Germline V gene lookup returns CDR1 SEHNR and CDR2 FQNEAQ (reference sequence). CDR3 nucleotide sequence: TGTGCCAGCAGCGGGAAAAACAGGGTCTCCTACAATGAGCAGTTCTTC. This encodes CASSGKNRVSYNEQFF.

This clonotype was counted many times. V is TRBV7-9 and J is TRBJ1-2, with TRBD1 matching 9 bases. The CDR3 extends over 12 amino acids. Germline CDR1 SEHNR, CDR2 FQNEAQ (reference sequence). With 5 bases clipped from V and 6 bases from J, the junction kept 1 base outside the gene matches. The CDR3 region has the DNA TGTGCCAGCAGCCGGACAGGGGATGGCTACACCTTC. Encoded protein: CASSRTGDGYTF. Drawing the rest from reference TRBV7-9 and TRBJ1-2, the complete variable domain is DTGVSQNPRHKITKRGQNVTFRCDPISEHNRLYWYRQTLGQGPEFLTYFQNEAQLEKSRLLSDRFSAERPKGSFSTLEIQRTEQGDSAMYLCASSRTGDGYTFGSGTRLTVV.

This rearrangement joins TRBV7-2 to TRBJ2-5, with 10 bases fitting TRBD1. The CDR3 loop spans 15 amino acids. From germline, CDR1 is SGHTA and CDR2 FQGNSA. V lost 5 bases and J lost 5; bases outside the gene matches: 8. The CDR3 nucleotides read TGTGCCAGCAGCCCAGGACAGGGGGGTTCTGAGACCCAGTACTTC. As protein: CASSPGQGGSETQYF.

This clonotype was recorded once. The CDR3 nucleotides are TGTGCCAGCAGCCGAGCGGAGGTTGGTGAGCAGTTCTTC. Residues: CASSRAEVGEQFF. The chain carries TRBV7-6 and TRBJ2-1; perhaps TRBD2 as D (5 bases). Trimming stripped 5 bases from V and 9 bases from J, with 14 bases between. Germline CDR1 is SGHVS and CDR2 is FNYEAQ. The CDR3 is 13 amino acids.

This chain uses TRBV7-9 with TRBJ2-4; D might be TRBD1 (6 bases). The J call may be wrong; the DNA end is better matched by TRBJ2-7. This CDR3 comprises 16 residues. Germline assignment: CDR1 SEHNR and CDR2 FQNEAQ (reference sequence). CDR3: CASSLVGNRVPYEQYF. The CDR3 nucleotides are TGTGCCAGCAGCTTAGTTGGGAACAGGGTCCCCTACGAGCAGTACTTC.

This clonotype was seen at least ten times. The chain recombines TRBV7-3 with TRBJ2-1, with TRBD1 as a possible D gene (6 bases). Germline V CDR1 and CDR2: SGHTA, FQGTGA. V was shortened by 5 bases and J by 7 bases, with 12 bases between the two germline ends. The CDR3 is 13 residues long. The CDR3 protein is CASSPGTLNEQFF. CDR3 bases: TGTGCCAGCAGCCCCGGGACACTGAATGAGCAGTTCTTC.

The chain carries TRBV21-1 and TRBJ1-5. TRBV21-1 is marked as a pseudogene. CDR3 length: 15 amino acids. The CDR3 loop reads CASGLYWTSHQPQHF. The DNA for the CDR3 is TGTGCCAGCGGCCTATACTGGACGAGCCATCAGCCCCAGCATTTT.

The chain is built from TRBV12-3 or TRBV12-4 and TRBJ2-7; D unclear. The CDR3 is made up of 13 amino acids. V was shortened by 3 bases and J by 6 bases, with 12 bases between the two germline ends. Here the CDR3 reads CASSFGVSGEQYF. Written as DNA, the CDR3 is TGTGCCAGCAGTTTTGGGGTTTCAGGCGAGCAGTACTTC.

A few counts support this clonotype. The genes are TRBV7-2 and TRBJ2-5; D is uncertain. The V end was cut by 1 base, the J end by 0 bases, with 9 bases between. This CDR3 is built from 15 residues. CDR1 and CDR2 (germline): SGHTA, FQGNSA. The CDR3 nucleotides are TGTGCCAGCAGCTTAGTAACGGATTACCAAGAGACCCAGTACTTC. It codes for CASSLVTDYQETQYF.

The rearrangement joins TRBV6-2 or TRBV6-3 to TRBJ2-7, with 7 bases matching TRBD2. The CDR3 extends over 14 amino acids. Germline CDR1 MNHEY, CDR2 SVGEGT. V gave up 10 bases and J gave up 5 bases; unmatched junction bases: 14. For the CDR3, the DNA is TGTGCCACCCGTAGTAGCGGGCGGACGCACGAGCAGTACTTC. Its translation is CATRSSGRTHEQYF.

There are a few counts of this clonotype. The chain links TRBV10-3 to TRBJ2-3; 11 positions agree with TRBD2. The germline V gene encodes CDR1 ENHRY and CDR2 SYGVKD. CDR3 length: 16 residues. The V gene end was trimmed by 3 bases and the J gene end by 4 bases; junction bases not matched to a gene: 6. The CDR3 DNA reads as TGTGCCATCAGTGACAATAGCGGGGGGGACGCAGATACGCAGTATTTT. Translation: CAISDNSGGDADTQYF.

V and J are TRBV9 and TRBJ2-7; D is perhaps TRBD1 (7 bases). The CDR3 extends over 16 amino acids. With 3 bases removed from V and 4 bases from J, the gap between germline ends came to 20 bases. CDR1 is SGDLS, CDR2 YYNGEE, per germline. CDR3 coding DNA: TGTGCCAGCAGCGGAATGGCGGGACAGCCTATTTACGAGCAGTACTTC. It yields the protein CASSGMAGQPIYEQYF.

This clonotype has just a few counts. The chain combines TRBV6-2 or TRBV6-3 with TRBJ2-1; either TRBD1 or TRBD2 may fit D (5 bases each). This CDR3 has 17 residues. Between the trimmed V and J ends, which lost 7 bases and 0 bases, there was a span of 19 bases. Germline CDR1 and CDR2: MNHEY and SVGEGT. CDR3 residues: CASNAGRGHISYNEQFF. CDR3 in DNA: TGTGCCAGCAACGCGGGTCGGGGCCACATCTCCTACAATGAGCAGTTCTTC.

This clonotype was seen ten or more times. This chain connects TRBV7-8 to TRBJ2-1, with D unresolved. Germline V CDR1 and CDR2: SGHVS, FQNEAQ. CDR3 length equals 15 residues. The germline V and J ends were trimmed by 1 base and 2 bases, with 9 bases remaining between them. The CDR3 here is CASSLDGLTYNEQFF. The CDR3 DNA sequence: TGTGCCAGCAGCTTAGATGGGTTGACCTACAATGAGCAGTTCTTC.

V is TRBV27 and J is TRBJ2-5; a weak D match, TRBD1 (5 bases). Trimming took 5 bases from V and 5 from J, leaving 12 bases between them. Germline assignment: CDR1 MNHEY and CDR2 SMNVEV (reference sequence). The CDR3 consists of 13 residues. CDR3 residues: CASSPAGPETQYF. The DNA for the CDR3 is TGTGCCAGCAGTCCCGCAGGGCCCGAGACCCAGTACTTC.

V and J are TRBV7-8 and TRBJ2-7, with 11 bases matching TRBD2. V was clipped by 5 bases and J by 2 bases; unmatched bases: 5. This CDR3 is built from 15 residues. From germline, CDR1 is SGHVS and CDR2 FQNEAQ. Here the CDR3 DNA reads TGTGCCAGCAGCCTAACACTAGCGGGGGCCTACGAGCAGTACTTC. The encoded protein is CASSLTLAGAYEQYF. Based on the CDR3 plus reference TRBV7-8 and TRBJ2-7, the full variable domain is GAGVSQSPRYKVAKRGQDVALRCDPISGHVSLFWYQQALGQGPEFLTYFQNEAQLDKSGLPSDRFFAERPEGSVSTLKIQRTQQEDSAVYLCASSLTLAGAYEQYFGPGTRLTVT.

V is TRBV5-1 and J is TRBJ2-7; D could derive from TRBD1 or TRBD2 (5 bases each). Trimming shortened V by 7 bases and J by 4 bases, and 18 bases separated the two germline ends. Germline CDR1 and CDR2: SGHRS and YFSETQ. The CDR3 covers 14 residues. The CDR3 loop reads CASRRGAQLYEQYF. The CDR3 bases are TGCGCCAGCCGGAGAGGGGCTCAGTTGTACGAGCAGTACTTC.

This clonotype showed up just a few times. The genes are TRBV27 and TRBJ2-5; 11 bases are shared with TRBD2. The J call may be mistaken, given a closer DNA end match to TRBJ2-7. This CDR3 region has 14 residues. Germline values: CDR1 MNHEY, CDR2 SMNVEV (reference sequence). In DNA, the CDR3 is TGTGCCAGCAGTTTCCTAGCGGGGGGAAGCGAGCAGTACTTC. Translated: CASSFLAGGSEQYF.

The gene calls are TRBV7-2 and TRBJ2-7; D is tentatively TRBD1 or TRBD2 (6 bases each). CDR3 length: 14 amino acids. Germline V gives CDR1 SGHTA, CDR2 FQGNSA. The ends were cut back, 2 bases at V and 7 bases at J, with 15 bases in the middle. Here the CDR3 reads CASSLISGAREQYF. The CDR3 DNA reads TGTGCCAGCAGCTTAATATCGGGGGCGCGGGAGCAGTACTTC.

V and J are TRBV6-2 or TRBV6-3 and TRBJ2-7; no clear D gene. V gave up 2 bases and J gave up 2 bases, with 13 bases separating them. The CDR3 runs to 15 residues. Germline CDR1 is MNHEY and CDR2 is SVGEGT. This chain's CDR3 is CASSYAGTPPYEQYF. The CDR3 DNA reads as TGTGCCAGCAGTTACGCCGGCACCCCACCCTACGAGCAGTACTTC.